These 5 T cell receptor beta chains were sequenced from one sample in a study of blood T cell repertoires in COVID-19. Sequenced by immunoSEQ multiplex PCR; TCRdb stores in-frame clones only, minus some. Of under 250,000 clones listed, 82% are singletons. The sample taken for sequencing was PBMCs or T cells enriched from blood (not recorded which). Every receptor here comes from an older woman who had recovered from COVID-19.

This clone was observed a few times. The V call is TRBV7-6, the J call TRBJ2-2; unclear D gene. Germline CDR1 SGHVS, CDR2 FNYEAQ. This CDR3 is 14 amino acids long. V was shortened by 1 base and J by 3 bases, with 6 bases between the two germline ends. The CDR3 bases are TGTGCCAGCAGCTTAGACCCGGACACCGGGGAGCTGTTTTTT. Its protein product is CASSLDPDTGELFF.

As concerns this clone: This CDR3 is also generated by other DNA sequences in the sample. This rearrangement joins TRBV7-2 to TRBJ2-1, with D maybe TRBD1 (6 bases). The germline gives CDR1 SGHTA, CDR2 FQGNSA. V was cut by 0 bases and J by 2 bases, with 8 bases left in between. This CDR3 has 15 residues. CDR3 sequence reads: CASSLAGGTYNEQFF. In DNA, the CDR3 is TGTGCCAGCAGCTTAGCTGGGGGCACCTACAATGAGCAGTTCTTC.

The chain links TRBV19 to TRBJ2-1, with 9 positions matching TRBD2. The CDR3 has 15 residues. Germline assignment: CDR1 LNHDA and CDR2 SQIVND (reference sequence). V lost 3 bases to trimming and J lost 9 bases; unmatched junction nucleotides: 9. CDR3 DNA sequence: TGTGCCAGTAGTATCGGTCTAGCGGGAATCGGTGAGCAGTTCTTC. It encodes CASSIGLAGIGEQFF.

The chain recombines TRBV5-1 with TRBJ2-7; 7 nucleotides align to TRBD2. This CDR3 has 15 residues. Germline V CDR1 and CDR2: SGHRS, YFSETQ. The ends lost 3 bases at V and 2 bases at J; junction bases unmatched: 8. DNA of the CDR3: TGCGCCAGCAGCTGGGGGGGTACGGGGACCTACGAGCAGTACTTC. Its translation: CASSWGGTGTYEQYF.

The CDR3 reads CASSQEAGITDTQYF. The CDR3 DNA sequence: TGTGCCAGCAGCCAAGAGGCAGGGATCACAGATACGCAGTATTTT. The chain recombines TRBV3-1 (or the pseudogene TRBV3-2) with TRBJ2-3; a possible D gene is TRBD1 (5 bases). Germline V gene lookup returns CDR1 LGHDT and CDR2 YNNKEL (reference sequence). The CDR3 consists of 15 residues. Trimming left V 0 bases short and J 2 bases short, with 9 bases between.